These 25 T cell receptor beta chains came from one sample sequenced in a study of OX40 agonist ivuxolimab in advanced cancers. Profiling relied on immunoSEQ multiplex PCR, and the TCRdb table lists in-frame clones only, not all of them. Among approximately 19,000 clones listed, about nine tenths were seen once. This sample comprised CD4+ or CD8+ T cells sorted from blood, obtained in a trial of the OX40 agonist ivuxolimab. Receptors were obtained from an adult with an advanced solid tumor such as melanoma, head and neck, liver or kidney cancer.

This chain links TRBV7-6 with TRBJ1-4, with TRBD1 matching over 7 bases. CDR1 and CDR2 from the germline V gene are SGHVS and FNYEAQ. This CDR3 region has 14 residues. Trimming at V came to 3 bases and at J to 3 bases, leaving 1 base not matched to a gene. The CDR3 here is CASSFGTANEKLFF. CDR3 sequence (DNA): TGTGCCAGCAGCTTCGGGACAGCTAATGAAAAACTGTTTTTT.

The rearrangement joins TRBV11-2 to TRBJ2-2, with 11 nucleotides matching TRBD1. The V gene end was trimmed by 1 base and the J gene end by 6 bases; junction bases not matched to a gene: 1. CDR1 and CDR2 (germline): SGHAT, FQNNGV. The CDR3 contains 15 residues. The CDR3 region has the DNA TGTGCCAGCAGCTTAGGGACAGGGGGCTCCGGGGAGCTGTTTTTT. Translating gives CASSLGTGGSGELFF.

The rearrangement uses TRBV27 and TRBJ2-2; TRBD1 matches at 8 bases. The CDR3 is 13 residues long. The trim removed 4 bases at V and 6 bases at J, leaving 1 base unmatched. CDR1 MNHEY and CDR2 SMNVEV come from the germline V gene (reference sequence). CDR3 region: CASSWTGSGELFF. The CDR3 DNA is TGTGCCAGCAGTTGGACAGGGTCCGGGGAGCTGTTTTTT.

The chain has TRBV7-3 and TRBJ2-1, with 9 bases that match TRBD2. This CDR3 region has 14 residues. The V gene end was trimmed by 2 bases and the J gene end by 10 bases; junction bases not matched to a gene: 6. Germline CDR1 reads SGHTA; CDR2 reads FQGTGA. CDR3 in amino acids: CASSLGSGRFEQFF. As DNA, the CDR3 is TGTGCCAGCAGCTTAGGTAGCGGGAGATTCGAGCAGTTCTTC.

This sequence joins TRBV9 and TRBJ2-5; D not resolved. The CDR3 is 16 residues long. Trimming cost V 3 bases and J 5 bases, with 20 bases left between them. Germline CDR1 and CDR2: SGDLS and YYNGEE. CDR3: CASSDDPARLEETQYF. The CDR3 DNA follows: TGTGCCAGCAGCGATGACCCCGCCCGCCTAGAGGAGACCCAGTACTTC.

The V and J genes are TRBV7-6 and TRBJ2-2, with D unresolved. V lost 5 bases, J lost 4 bases, and 8 bases lay in between. Germline CDR1 SGHVS, CDR2 FNYEAQ. CDR3 length equals 13 residues. CDR3 sequence: CASSLDITGELFF. DNA for the CDR3: TGTGCCAGCAGCCTAGACATCACCGGGGAGCTGTTTTTT.

This rearrangement joins TRBV19 to TRBJ1-6; D perhaps matches TRBD1 (5 bases). Between the trimmed V and J ends, which lost 9 bases and 4 bases, there was a span of 13 bases. Germline CDR1 is LNHDA and CDR2 is SQIVND (reference sequence). CDR3 size: 14 residues. The CDR3 DNA reads TGTGCCAGCGGGACCGAGGGGTATAATTCACCCCTCCACTTT. Its protein product is CASGTEGYNSPLHF.

V gene TRBV6-6 combines with J gene TRBJ2-7, with D hard to call. There are 13 residues in the CDR3. Germline lookup yields CDR1 MNHNY and CDR2 SVGAGI (reference sequence). V lost 6 bases and J 5 bases, leaving 14 bases between the germline ends. The CDR3 nucleotides read TGTGCCAGCAGCTCGACCCGAACCAACGAGCAGTACTTC. Protein sequence: CASSSTRTNEQYF.

The chain employs TRBV11-1 and TRBJ2-7; possible D gene TRBD2, 5 bases. V lost 3 bases to trimming and J lost 3 bases, with 12 bases between them. Germline CDR1 SGHAT, CDR2 FQDESV (reference sequence). This CDR3 has 14 residues. The CDR3 bases are TGTGCCAGCAGCTTGACTACCGGGTTCTACGAGCAGTACTTC. Protein product: CASSLTTGFYEQYF.

The chain couples TRBV29-1 to TRBJ1-2; 7 nucleotides agree with TRBD1. The CDR3 loop spans 13 amino acids. Trimming removed 3 bases from V and 7 bases from J; junction bases left unmatched: 8. Per germline, CDR1 SQVTM and CDR2 ANQGSEA. The CDR3 nucleotides are TGCAGCGTTGACCTCGACAGGGCTCGTGGCTACACCTTC. The encoded protein is CSVDLDRARGYTF.

The V call is TRBV19, the J call TRBJ2-7, with 12 bases aligning to TRBD1. This CDR3 is built from 15 residues. The V segment lost 5 bases and the J segment 4 bases; nucleotides outside the gene matches: 6. Germline V CDR1 and CDR2: LNHDA, SQIVND (reference sequence). CDR3 sequence reads: CASSPGQGAAYEQYF. Here the CDR3 DNA reads TGTGCCAGTAGTCCGGGACAGGGGGCCGCTTACGAGCAGTACTTC.

This sequence joins TRBV19 and TRBJ1-4; 9 bases line up with TRBD1. Trimming took 3 bases from V and 8 from J; bases not matched to a gene: 13. CDR3 size: 17 residues. Germline V gene sequence: CDR1 LNHDA, CDR2 SQIVND (reference sequence). CDR3 sequence (DNA): TGTGCCAGTAGTATCTTCGGGGACAGGGAGGGTGAAGAAAAACTGTTTTTT. Encoded protein: CASSIFGDREGEEKLFF.

The genes are TRBV6-1 and TRBJ2-2; D tentatively fits TRBD1 or TRBD2 (6 bases each). The germline V gene encodes CDR1 MNHNS and CDR2 SASEGT. The ends were cut back, 2 bases at V and 6 bases at J, with 16 bases in the middle. The CDR3 extends over 16 amino acids. CDR3 loop: CASSEWGAQLPGELFF. Here the CDR3 DNA reads TGTGCCAGCAGTGAATGGGGGGCCCAACTCCCCGGGGAGCTGTTTTTT.

V is TRBV15 and J is TRBJ2-5; 8 bases fit TRBD2. Germline values: CDR1 LNHNV, CDR2 YYDKDF (reference sequence). The CDR3 runs to 15 residues. The J segment lost 5 bases and the V segment lost 0 bases, leaving 5 bases of the junction unmatched. In DNA form, the CDR3 reads TGTGCCACCAGCAGAGATCCGAGCGGGAGCGAGACCCAGTACTTC. Protein product: CATSRDPSGSETQYF.

The chain carries TRBV2 and TRBJ2-5; D uncertain. CDR1 is SNHLY and CDR2 is FYNNEI in the germline V gene. V lost 6 bases to trimming and J lost 2 bases, with 16 bases between them. The CDR3 is 15 residues long. The CDR3: CASSAPGWEQETQYF. As DNA, the CDR3 is TGTGCCAGCAGCGCCCCTGGATGGGAACAAGAGACCCAGTACTTC.

This clone has a single count. The chain links TRBV28 to TRBJ1-5, with D unclear. Germline V lookup: CDR1 MDHEN, CDR2 SYDVKM. The CDR3 extends over 14 amino acids. Trimming removed 2 bases from V and 0 bases from J, with 5 bases in between. Here the CDR3 reads CASSLVGSNQPQHF. The CDR3 nucleotides are TGTGCCAGCAGTTTAGTGGGTAGCAATCAGCCCCAGCATTTT.

This rearrangement joins TRBV7-9 to TRBJ2-1; TRBD1 matches 9 bases. The junction had 18 bases not matched to a gene; V was cut back by 1 base and J by 8 bases. The CDR3 is 19 amino acids. Germline V gene lookup returns CDR1 SEHNR and CDR2 FQNEAQ (reference sequence). The CDR3 sequence is CASSLVQKDGTGLYDEQFF. The CDR3 bases are TGTGCCAGCAGCTTAGTACAAAAAGACGGGACAGGGCTTTACGATGAGCAGTTCTTC.

This sequence joins TRBV19 and TRBJ2-1, with a weak D call TRBD1 (6 bases). Germline V gene lookup returns CDR1 LNHDA and CDR2 SQIVND (reference sequence). The CDR3 sequence is 16 residues long. The V and J ends lost 1 base and 4 bases respectively, with 14 bases between them. CDR3 bases: TGTGCCAGTAGTATAGGGGGCAGGGGCGAATACAATGAGCAGTTCTTC. This encodes CASSIGGRGEYNEQFF. The full variable domain, rest sourced from reference TRBV19 and TRBJ2-1, is DGGITQSPKYLFRKEGQNVTLSCEQNLNHDAMYWYRQDPGQGLRLIYYSQIVNDFQKGDIAEGYSVSREKKESFPLTVTSAQKNPTAFYLCASSIGGRGEYNEQFFGPGTRLTVL.

The CDR3 here is CASSYTGTESYEQYF. For the CDR3, the DNA is TGTGCCAGTAGTTACACCGGGACTGAGAGCTACGAGCAGTACTTC. The chain links TRBV19 to TRBJ2-7, with TRBD2 as a possible D gene (6 bases). The length of the CDR3 is 15 residues. Germline V gene lookup returns CDR1 LNHDA and CDR2 SQIVND (reference sequence). V gave up 5 bases and J gave up 3 bases, with 17 bases separating them.

This rearrangement joins TRBV7-3 to TRBJ1-2; the D gene is possibly TRBD1 (5 bases). The CDR3 covers 13 residues. With 1 base removed from V and 7 bases from J, the gap between germline ends came to 10 bases. Germline values: CDR1 SGHTA, CDR2 FQGTGA. CDR3 sequence: CASSLKGRGGYTF. The CDR3 DNA reads TGTGCCAGCAGCTTAAAGGGGCGCGGTGGCTACACCTTC.

This chain links TRBV27 with TRBJ1-1; a weak D match, TRBD1 (5 bases). The V end lost 5 bases, the J end lost 1 base, and 5 bases lay between the germline ends. This CDR3 contains 12 residues. CDR1 MNHEY and CDR2 SMNVEV come from the germline V gene (reference sequence). The CDR3 DNA follows: TGTGCCAGCAGTACAGGGAACACTGAAGCTTTCTTT. Translated, it gives CASSTGNTEAFF.

This rearrangement joins TRBV30 to TRBJ1-1; D not certain. V was clipped by 2 bases and J by 6 bases, with 19 bases between them. Germline CDR1 GTSNPN, CDR2 SVGIG (reference sequence). The CDR3 extends over 15 amino acids. The CDR3 DNA reads TGTGCCTGGAGTTTAGTTGGGGTAATGGATTCTGAAGCTTTCTTT. It specifies CAWSLVGVMDSEAFF. Filled out from reference TRBV30 and TRBJ1-1, the complete variable domain reads SQTIHQWPATLVQPVGSPLSLECTVEGTSNPNLYWYRQAAGRGLQLLFYSVGIGQISSEVPQNLSASRPQDRQFILSSKKLLLSDSGFYLCAWSLVGVMDSEAFFGQGTRLTVV.

This clone was seen a single time. V usage is TRBV7-6 and J usage is TRBJ2-7; 8 nucleotides line up with TRBD2. The CDR3 extends over 14 amino acids. Germline lookup yields CDR1 SGHVS and CDR2 FNYEAQ. Germline trimming cut 3 bases from V and 3 bases from J; bases unmatched to any gene: 4. The CDR3 nucleotides are TGTGCCAGCAGCTTCGGGGGGGGTCTCTACGAGCAGTACTTC. It codes for CASSFGGGLYEQYF.

The rearrangement links TRBV19 to TRBJ2-7; D is perhaps TRBD2 (5 bases). This CDR3 region has 15 residues. The germline V gene encodes CDR1 LNHDA and CDR2 SQIVND (reference sequence). Between the trimmed V and J ends, which lost 7 bases and 3 bases, there was a span of 19 bases. This chain's CDR3 is CASTNSLEGYYEQYF. The CDR3 DNA follows: TGTGCCAGTACTAACTCACTAGAGGGCTACTACGAGCAGTACTTC.

V usage is TRBV16 and J usage is TRBJ2-1, with 12 bases aligning to TRBD1. The CDR3 covers 16 residues. Germline V gene data show CDR1 as KGHSY and CDR2 as FQNENV. V shed 1 base and J 4 bases; nucleotides not matched to a gene: 2. This chain's CDR3 is CASSQWDRGPYNEQFF. The CDR3, as DNA: TGTGCCAGCAGCCAATGGGACAGGGGGCCTTACAATGAGCAGTTCTTC.